Below are 17 T cell receptor beta chains sequenced from a single sample in a study of T cells in Graves' hyperthyroidism and ophthalmopathy. Amplification of TCR beta CDR3 regions was performed using RNA transcripts as template. During a first-round RT-PCR of the TCR CDR3, the HTBI primer set was used. MiXCR, run by TCRdb on the multiplex PCR reads, gives a single entry per CDR3 protein. The sample lists around 800,000 distinct CDR3 sequences, about 38% occurring once. Specimen: blood. These receptors all come from a man between 18 and 29 years old with Graves' hyperthyroidism.

Ten or more counts support this clonotype. The gene calls are TRBV20-1 and TRBJ2-5, with 9 positions matching TRBD2. The CDR3 totals 13 residues. V dropped 3 bases and J dropped 4; count of bases not matched to a gene: 3. Germline V lookup: CDR1 DFQATT, CDR2 SNEGSKA (reference sequence). In DNA, the CDR3 is TGCAGTGCTAGGACTAGCGGTCCAGAGACCCAGTACTTC. Protein: CSARTSGPETQYF.

Worth noting for this clonotype: The conserved closing phenylalanine or tryptophan is absent in this CDR3, likely reflecting a read error. The DNA is omitted, as the CDR3 cannot be located on it reliably, and the CDR3 follows TCRdb's listing. The chain combines TRBV5-1 with TRBJ2-5. The CDR3 numbers 9 amino acids, ends counted. Germline CDR1 SGHRS, CDR2 YFSETQ. CDR3 region: CASSLNRKP.

This clonotype has just a few counts. This chain links TRBV24-1 with TRBJ2-2; D is ambiguous. V was trimmed by 3 bases and J by 3 bases, leaving 13 bases between them. The germline V gene encodes CDR1 KGHDR and CDR2 SFDVKD. There are 16 residues in the CDR3. CDR3 in DNA: TGTGCCACCAGTGATGGGATCGGAAGGGACACCGGGGAGCTGTTTTTT. This sequence encodes CATSDGIGRDTGELFF.

As for this clonotype: At one boundary the junction diverges from the germline segment, which might be a read error. This chain connects TRBV2 to TRBJ2-7; D unresolved. The CDR3 sequence is 11 residues long. Germline-derived CDR1 and CDR2 are SNHLY and FYNNEI. The CDR3 is CASSEGSEQYF. The CDR3 DNA reads as TGTGCCAGCAGCGAAGGCTCCGAGCAGTACTTC.

The chain has TRBV19 and TRBJ2-2, with 11 bases that match TRBD2. The CDR3 length is 15 residues. Germline trimming cut 8 bases from V and 0 bases from J; bases unmatched to any gene: 2. Germline lookup yields CDR1 LNHDA and CDR2 SQIVND (reference sequence). CDR3 loop: CASGGLAANTGELFF. CDR3 coding DNA: TGTGCCAGTGGGGGACTAGCGGCGAACACCGGGGAGCTGTTTTTT. The whole variable domain, filled in from reference TRBV19 and TRBJ2-2, reads DGGITQSPKYLFRKEGQNVTLSCEQNLNHDAMYWYRQDPGQGLRLIYYSQIVNDFQKGDIAEGYSVSREKKESFPLTVTSAQKNPTAFYLCASGGLAANTGELFFGEGSRLTVL.

The rearrangement uses TRBV5-1 and TRBJ2-2, with 9 bases lining up with TRBD2. The V gene's germline CDR1 is SGHRS and CDR2 YFSETQ. The CDR3 has 15 amino acids. After removal of 4 bases from V and 7 bases from J, the junction contained 8 bases not matched to a gene. The CDR3 sequence: CASSEIAGDGGELFF. Here the CDR3 DNA reads TGCGCCAGCAGCGAAATAGCGGGAGACGGCGGGGAGCTGTTTTTT.

The chain links TRBV7-9 to TRBJ2-7; possible D gene TRBD1, 6 bases. With 4 bases removed from V and 6 bases from J, the gap between germline ends came to 10 bases. Looked up from germline, CDR1 is SEHNR and CDR2 is FQNEAQ (reference sequence). The CDR3 contains 12 residues. CDR3 region: CASSSWDTEQYF. The CDR3 bases are TGTGCCAGCAGCTCCTGGGACACCGAGCAGTACTTC.

The table lists this clonotype with a few counts. The chain is built from TRBV5-6 and TRBJ2-5; 13 bases align to TRBD2. Germline assignment: CDR1 SGHDT and CDR2 YYEEEE. V gave up 1 base and J gave up 4 bases; unmatched junction bases: 4. The CDR3 runs 16 residues. The CDR3 sequence is CASSLRTSGSRETQYF. CDR3 bases: TGTGCCAGCAGCTTGCGGACTAGCGGGAGTCGAGAGACCCAGTACTTC. The variable domain in full, with the rest retrieved from reference TRBV5-6 and TRBJ2-5, is DAGVTQSPTHLIKTRGQQVTLRCSPKSGHDTVSWYQQALGQGPQFIFQYYEEEERQRGNFPDRFSGHQFPNYSSELNVNALLLGDSALYLCASSLRTSGSRETQYFGPGTRLLVL.

The chain has TRBV19 and TRBJ1-3, with TRBD1 identical over 7 bases. CDR3 length: 17 residues. V lost 5 bases to trimming and J lost 3 bases; unmatched junction nucleotides: 13. Germline V gene sequence: CDR1 LNHDA, CDR2 SQIVND (reference sequence). CDR3 nucleotide sequence: TGTGCCAGTAGTTTTTGGGACAGACCTTCGAGTGGAAACACCATATATTTT. Translation: CASSFWDRPSSGNTIYF.

This chain's CDR3 is CASKSGTNTEAFF. CDR3 coding DNA: TGTGCCAGCAAGTCAGGGACGAACACTGAAGCTTTCTTT. The chain employs TRBV12-3 or TRBV12-4 and TRBJ1-1, with D tentatively TRBD1 (5 bases). The ends were cut back, 7 bases at V and 1 base at J, with 10 bases in the middle. The CDR3 runs 13 residues.

This chain links TRBV19 with TRBJ2-7; the D gene is possibly TRBD2 (5 bases). The CDR3 consists of 12 residues. V was clipped by 5 bases and J by 6 bases, with 11 bases between them. Germline CDR1 reads LNHDA; CDR2 reads SQIVND (reference sequence). CDR3 in DNA: TGTGCCAGTAGTTCCTGGACTTCCGAGCAGTACTTC. As protein: CASSSWTSEQYF.

V usage is TRBV4-1 and J usage is TRBJ2-7; a possible D gene is TRBD2 (6 bases). In germline, CDR1 is MGHRA, CDR2 YSYEKL. The CDR3 extends over 14 amino acids. The V and J ends lost 4 bases and 0 bases respectively, with 10 bases between them. The CDR3 DNA reads TGCGCCAGCAGCCGAAGCGGGCCCTCCTACGAGCAGTACTTC. Translated, it gives CASSRSGPSYEQYF.

This clonotype appeared many times. The chain uses TRBV29-1 and TRBJ2-5; no firm D call. V lost 4 bases to trimming and J lost 0 bases, with 12 bases between them. CDR3 size: 14 residues. Germline CDR1 reads SQVTM; CDR2 reads ANQGSEA. DNA for the CDR3: TGCAGCGTTGTCAGGCCATATTACCAAGAGACCCAGTACTTC. Protein sequence: CSVVRPYYQETQYF.

Points on this clonotype: A far larger clone is only one base removed, so a read error is likely. The V call is TRBV10-3, the J call TRBJ1-1; D is undetermined. The germline V gene has CDR1 ENHRY and CDR2 SYGVKD. The V end lost 10 bases, the J end lost 1 base, and 13 bases lay between the germline ends. There are 13 residues in the CDR3. CDR3 in DNA: TGTGCCAGTAGTATAGATCAGAACACTGAAGCTTTCTTT. Its translation is CASSIDQNTEAFF.

V and J are TRBV7-9 and TRBJ2-7, with 7 bases identical to TRBD1. Trimming at V came to 4 bases and at J to 13 bases, leaving 13 bases not matched to a gene. This CDR3 contains 13 residues. CDR1 is SEHNR, CDR2 FQNEAQ, per germline (reference sequence). The CDR3 sequence: CASSSLDRTTVYF. The DNA of the CDR3 is TGTGCCAGCAGCTCCTTGGACAGGACCACCGTCTACTTC. Together with reference TRBV7-9 and TRBJ2-7, the CDR3 gives the full variable domain: DTGVSQNPRHKITKRGQNVTFRCDPISEHNRLYWYRQTLGQGPEFLTYFQNEAQLEKSRLLSDRFSAERPKGSFSTLEIQRTEQGDSAMYLCASSSLDRTTVYFGPGTRLTVT.

CDR3 amino acids: CASTTGSNSNQPQHF. The CDR3 region has the DNA TGTGCCAGCACCACCGGAAGCAATAGCAATCAGCCCCAGCATTTT. This chain connects TRBV12-3 or TRBV12-4 to TRBJ1-5; D is undetermined. Trimming took off 7 bases at V and 0 bases at J, with 13 bases between the two ends. CDR3 length equals 15 residues.

This clonotype showed up just a few times. The chain has TRBV5-1 and TRBJ2-7, with 9 nucleotides matching TRBD2. The CDR3 is 13 residues long. CDR1 is SGHRS and CDR2 is YFSETQ in the germline V gene. J lost 0 bases, V lost 6 bases, and 1 base had no gene match. CDR3 nucleotide sequence: TGCGCCAGCACACTAGCGGGCTCCTACGAGCAGTACTTC. It translates to CASTLAGSYEQYF.